The rows below give T cell receptor beta chains drawn from one sample of a study of blood T cells in healthy people across ages. TCRdb called the 5' RACE reads again in MiXCR, with one record for every CDR3 protein. The repertoire holds about 1 million distinct CDR3 sequences, with over 35% as singletons. Sample: blood. The source is a woman aged 55-70 years in good health. Both conserved end residues are part of each CDR3. Fields, in order: J gene, clone size, D gene, V gene, CDR3 protein, CDR3 DNA. A D gene is named only where the DNA matches it firmly. Not every row has a clone size; where given, it reads once, few, many or a size class.

>TRBJ2-7|NA|NA|TRBV7-2
CASSLREWYEQYF
TGTGCCAGCAGCTTACGGGAGTGGTACGAGCAGTACTTC
>TRBJ2-1|NA|NA|TRBV5-1
CASRRAEGRNEQFF
TGCGCCAGCAGGCGAGCGGAGGGCCGAAATGAGCAGTTCTTC
>TRBJ2-1|few|TRBD1|TRBV6-2/TRBV6-3
CASRPGGSYNEQFF
TGTGCCAGCAGGCCAGGGGGCTCCTACAATGAGCAGTTCTTC
>TRBJ1-5|NA|TRBD1|TRBV6-1
CASLDRGNQPQHF
TGTGCCAGCCTGGACAGGGGAAATCAGCCCCAGCATTTT
>TRBJ2-1|few|NA|TRBV4-1
CASSQEGGPSGSYNEQFF
TGCGCCAGCAGCCAAGAGGGGGGGCCTTCGGGCTCCTACAATGAGCAGTTCTTC
>TRBJ2-5|NA|NA|TRBV7-9
CASSLARDTQEAQYF
TGTGCCAGCAGCTTAGCACGGGACACCCAAGAGGCCCAGTACTTC
>TRBJ2-5|NA|TRBD2|TRBV11-2
CASSLGVSSGSYGTQYF
TGTGCCAGCAGCTTAGGGGTCTCTAGCGGGAGTTATGGGACCCAGTACTTC
>TRBJ1-6|NA|NA|TRBV27
CASSFGVIGVSPLHF
TGTGCCAGCAGTTTTGGGGTAATAGGGGTTTCACCCCTCCACTTT
>TRBJ2-7|NA|TRBD2|TRBV27
CASSSPSGRIYEQYF
TGTGCCAGCAGTTCACCTAGCGGGAGGATCTACGAGCAGTACTTC
>TRBJ1-5|NA|NA|TRBV6-6
CASRNWQNQPQHF
TGTGCCAGCAGGAATTGGCAGAATCAGCCCCAGCATTTT
>TRBJ2-5|NA|NA|TRBV2
CASSEPNQETQYF
TGTGCCAGCAGTGAGCCGAACCAAGAGACCCAGTACTTC
>TRBJ2-3|NA|NA|TRBV15
CATSREGRGGTDTQYF
TGTGCCACCAGCAGAGAGGGCAGGGGAGGCACAGATACGCAGTATTTT
>TRBJ1-1|NA|NA|TRBV29-1
CSVSTAVGKVTEAFF
TGCAGCGTCTCTACAGCCGTCGGGAAGGTCACTGAAGCTTTCTTT
>TRBJ2-1|NA|TRBD2|TRBV20-1
CSARSGSWTYNEQFF
TGCAGTGCTCGTAGCGGGAGCTGGACCTACAATGAGCAGTTCTTC
>TRBJ1-2|few|NA|TRBV6-6
CASSSRAYGYTF
TGTGCCAGCAGTTCAAGGGCCTATGGCTACACCTTC
>TRBJ2-7|NA|TRBD1|TRBV12-3/TRBV12-4
CASSLRDRDHEQYF
TGTGCCAGCAGTTTACGGGACAGGGATCACGAGCAGTACTTC
>TRBJ2-3|NA|TRBD2|TRBV3-1
CASSQTSGRPDTDTQYF
TGTGCCAGCAGCCAGACTAGCGGGAGGCCGGACACAGATACGCAGTATTTT
>TRBJ1-2|few|NA|TRBV27
CASSPGTYYGYTF
TGTGCCAGCAGCCCAGGGACCTATTATGGCTACACCTTC
>TRBJ1-6|NA|NA|TRBV20-1
CSAVRGLGNSPLHF
TGCAGTGCTGTCCGGGGCCTGGGGAATTCACCCCTCCACTTT
>TRBJ2-1|few|NA|TRBV28
CASSSSGLAYNEQFF
NA
>TRBJ2-5|once|NA|TRBV7-3
CASSSPGSPVDEQYF
TGTGCCAGCAGCTCTCCGGGATCCCCAGTCGATGAGCAGTACTTC
>TRBJ2-5|few|NA|TRBV18
CASSPPGLSRGETQYF
TGTGCCAGCTCACCACCGGGACTCTCGAGAGGAGAGACCCAGTACTTC
>TRBJ2-7|many|NA|TRBV7-6
CASSLVRGIAEQYF
TGTGCCAGCAGCTTAGTTCGGGGCATCGCCGAGCAGTACTTC
>TRBJ1-2|NA|NA|TRBV10-2
CASSGGEVGYTF
TGCGCCAGCTCGGGGGGAGAGGTCGGCTACACCTTC
>TRBJ2-1|NA|NA|TRBV6-7
CASSYCRVNEQFF
TGTGCCAGCAGTTACTGCAGGGTCAATGAGCAGTTCTTC
>TRBJ2-3|NA|TRBD2|TRBV15
CATSRGLSGRGLDTQYF
TGTGCCACCAGCAGAGGTCTTTCCGGGAGGGGGTTAGATACGCAGTATTTT
>TRBJ2-7|NA|NA|TRBV20-1
CSARRVGYEQYF
TGCAGTGCTAGGCGGGTCGGCTACGAGCAGTACTTC
>TRBJ1-5|NA|TRBD1|TRBV28
CASRPLGGQAFNQPQHF
TGTGCCAGCAGACCTCTGGGGGGACAGGCGTTCAATCAGCCCCAGCATTTT
>TRBJ2-3|few|TRBD2|TRBV12-3/TRBV12-4
CASSLGGSETDTQYF
TGTGCCAGCAGTTTGGGCGGGAGTGAAACAGATACGCAGTATTTT
>TRBJ2-4|few|NA|TRBV5-6
CASSFSPGEQYF
TGTGCCAGCAGCTTCTCCCCGGGGGAGCAGTACTTC
>TRBJ2-7|NA|NA|TRBV20-1
CSARDREHSYEQYF
TGCAGTGCTAGAGACCGGGAACACTCCTACGAGCAGTACTTC
>TRBJ2-3|many|TRBD2|TRBV7-2
CASSLASGPDTQYF
TGTGCCAGCAGCTTAGCTAGCGGGCCAGATACGCAGTATTTT
>TRBJ2-7|NA|NA|TRBV4-1
CASSPSRTLGHEQYF
TGCGCCAGCAGCCCTTCCCGGACCCTGGGGCACGAGCAGTACTTC